The present T cell receptor beta chain was sequenced within a study of a mutant IDH1 vaccine in newly diagnosed glioma. Turning to the study itself: The patients were given eight vaccinations, one each in weeks 1, 3, 5, 7, 11, 15, 19 and 23. Former treatment meant radiotherapy, temozolomide, or both; the majority had gotten both.

A remark on this clone: The antigen is unknown.

Time point given: week 11, during vaccination. Every single dose of the vaccine, 300 ug of mutant IDH1 20-mer peptide, came with topical imiquimod. Each astrocytoma in the donors was new, WHO grade 3 or 4, IDH1-mutant and ATRX-lost. Trimming removed 2 bases from V and 5 bases from J; junction bases left unmatched: 7. The CDR3 runs to 15 residues. The germline CDR1 and CDR2 sequences are LNHDA and SQIVND (reference sequence). TCRdb keeps only in-frame clones here, not all; method: immunoSEQ multiplex PCR. The data show some 54,000 clones, over 75% seen once. This chain links TRBV19 with TRBJ1-1; 8 nucleotides agree with TRBD1. This clonotype was sampled from a man aged 45 to 65 with glioma. Sequenced material: PBMCs, taken from a glioma patient whose treatment included an IDH1 peptide vaccine. CDR3 coding DNA: TGTGCCAGTAGTATACAGGGGGCGCCCCGTACTGAAGCTTTCTTT. This encodes CASSIQGAPRTEAFF.